These 18 T cell receptor beta chains originate from one sample sequenced in a study of blood T cell repertoires in COVID-19 (dated by TCRdb to 2018 to 2021). The library came from the immunoSEQ multiplex PCR assay. TCRdb's version of the immuneACCESS table is confined to in-frame rearrangements and falls short of the full clone set. An unresolved V gene accounts for under half of the shortfall where checked; the remainder is of unknown origin. The sample table shows 350,000 to 450,000 clones, and roughly 84% are seen once. The ten largest make up approximately 1.3% of the sample. Sequences were obtained from PBMCs or T cells enriched from blood (not recorded which). These receptors came from a woman aged 18-29 years who had been exposed to COVID-19.

The chain is built from TRBV28 and TRBJ2-1, with 7 bases matching TRBD2. Germline V gene data show CDR1 as MDHEN and CDR2 as SYDVKM. CDR3 size: 17 residues. Trimming cost V 4 bases and J 0 bases; bases outside gene matches: 9. Here the CDR3 DNA reads TGTGCCAGCAGTTCTGCTGGGGGGGGTAGCTCCTACAATGAGCAGTTCTTC. The encoded protein is CASSSAGGGSSYNEQFF.

The chain joins TRBV11-3 to TRBJ2-1; 7 bases line up with TRBD1. Trimming removed 1 base from V and 0 bases from J; junction bases left unmatched: 3. Germline CDR1 and CDR2: SGHNT and YENEEA. The CDR3 spans 16 residues. DNA of the CDR3: TGTGCCAGCAGCTTAGGGAGACAGGGCTCCTACAATGAGCAGTTCTTC. Amino acid sequence: CASSLGRQGSYNEQFF.

V usage is TRBV29-1 and J usage is TRBJ1-2, with D maybe TRBD1 (5 bases). The CDR3 loop spans 15 amino acids. CDR1 SQVTM and CDR2 ANQGSEA come from the germline V gene. V was pared by 6 bases and J by 0 bases, with 17 bases between. The CDR3 protein is CSVLSQRQTNYGYTF. Here the CDR3 DNA reads TGCAGCGTCCTCTCCCAAAGACAGACTAACTATGGCTACACCTTC. Full variable domain (missing parts from reference TRBV29-1 and TRBJ1-2): SAVISQKPSRDICQRGTSLTIQCQVDSQVTMMFWYRQQPGQSLTLIATANQGSEATYESGFVIDKFPISRPNLTFSTLTVSNMSPEDSSIYLCSVLSQRQTNYGYTFGSGTRLTVV.

This clone was counted only a few times. The J gene is TRBJ1-1, the V gene TRBV28, with a weak D call TRBD1 (5 bases). Germline values: CDR1 MDHEN, CDR2 SYDVKM. Trimming stripped 3 bases from V and 0 bases from J, with 8 bases between. This CDR3 is built from 14 residues. DNA for the CDR3: TGTGCCAGCAGTTTCCGGGGGGTGAACACTGAAGCTTTCTTT. Translated, it gives CASSFRGVNTEAFF.

This rearrangement joins TRBV7-2 to TRBJ2-5, with TRBD2 matching 10 bases. This CDR3 comprises 14 residues. The V and J ends lost 5 bases and 3 bases, in that order; junction bases with no gene match: 3. From germline, CDR1 is SGHTA and CDR2 FQGNSA. CDR3 residues: CASSPGLAEETQYF. CDR3 DNA: TGTGCCAGCAGCCCCGGACTAGCGGAAGAGACCCAGTACTTC.

V is TRBV7-9 and J is TRBJ2-7, with TRBD1 identical over 8 bases. Trimming at V came to 7 bases and at J to 4 bases, leaving 9 bases not matched to a gene. The CDR3 runs to 14 residues. Per the germline V gene, CDR1 is SEHNR and CDR2 is FQNEAQ (reference sequence). The CDR3, as DNA: TGTGCCAGCACCCAGGGGGACAGGCCGTACGAGCAGTACTTC. This encodes CASTQGDRPYEQYF.

The chain carries TRBV6-6 and TRBJ2-2, with a tentative D call TRBD1 (6 bases). The CDR3 loop spans 15 amino acids. The germline V gene has CDR1 MNHNY and CDR2 SVGAGI (reference sequence). The ends were cut back, 2 bases at V and 1 base at J, with 8 bases in the middle. The CDR3 region is CASSYQGMNTGELFF. CDR3 DNA: TGTGCCAGCAGTTACCAGGGGATGAACACCGGGGAGCTGTTTTTT.

V gene TRBV9 combines with J gene TRBJ1-2, with TRBD1 as a possible D gene (6 bases). Trimming cost V 5 bases and J 2 bases, with 13 bases left between them. CDR3 length: 14 residues. The germline CDR1 and CDR2 sequences are SGDLS and YYNGEE. As DNA, the CDR3 is TGTGCCAGCAGTGCAGGACAGCCCAACTATGGCTACACCTTC. The encoded protein is CASSAGQPNYGYTF.

CDR3 sequence reads: CATSTPSDRVDEKLFF. CDR3 sequence (DNA): TGTGCCACCAGCACACCCTCAGACAGGGTGGATGAAAAACTGTTTTTT. The gene calls are TRBV15 and TRBJ1-4, with 7 positions matching TRBD1. CDR3 length equals 16 residues. The germline V gene encodes CDR1 LNHNV and CDR2 YYDKDF (reference sequence). Losses at the gene ends were 4 bases for V and 6 bases for J; bases not matched to a gene: 11.

This clone was recorded once. The genes are TRBV9 and TRBJ1-1; 8 bases agree with TRBD1. Germline V lookup: CDR1 SGDLS, CDR2 YYNGEE. J gave up 1 base and V 5 bases, and 4 bases lay outside the gene matches. The CDR3 is 14 amino acids. In DNA form, the CDR3 reads TGTGCCAGCAGGGCCACAGGGGGGAACACTGAAGCTTTCTTT. Residues: CASRATGGNTEAFF.

This chain uses TRBV2 with TRBJ2-7; a possible D gene is TRBD2 (6 bases). The ends were cut back, 6 bases at V and 0 bases at J, with 15 bases in the middle. Per the germline V gene, CDR1 is SNHLY and CDR2 is FYNNEI. CDR3 size: 15 residues. The CDR3 DNA follows: TGTGCCAGCAGGCGGGGCGCAGGAATCTCCTACGAGCAGTACTTC. Encoded protein: CASRRGAGISYEQYF.

This chain uses TRBV28 with TRBJ1-2; D unresolved. This CDR3 comprises 14 residues. The germline V gene has CDR1 MDHEN and CDR2 SYDVKM. V was pared by 2 bases and J by 4 bases, with 11 bases between. The CDR3 loop is CASSLRGVSYGYTF. DNA for the CDR3: TGTGCCAGCAGTTTACGGGGAGTAAGCTATGGCTACACCTTC.

This chain links TRBV19 with TRBJ1-5; D is unresolved. Germline CDR1 LNHDA, CDR2 SQIVND (reference sequence). The CDR3 contains 14 residues. The V and J ends lost 7 bases and 3 bases respectively, with 13 bases between them. The CDR3 DNA sequence: TGTGCCAGTAACCCGACGGGGTACAATCAGCCCCAGCATTTT. Amino acids: CASNPTGYNQPQHF.

This chain connects TRBV12-3 or TRBV12-4 to TRBJ1-1; D gene unclear. CDR3 length: 12 residues. Trimming pared 4 bases from V and 5 bases from J, leaving 8 bases between. Here the CDR3 reads CASSWGGTEAFF. The CDR3 DNA reads as TGTGCCAGCAGTTGGGGAGGGACTGAAGCTTTCTTT.

The CDR3 DNA reads TGCACCAGCAGCCAAGAGGGGACTAGCGGGAGTGATGAGCAGTTCTTC. This encodes CTSSQEGTSGSDEQFF. The chain has TRBV1 and TRBJ2-1; no check of the table's D call, TRBD2, against the DNA was made. TRBV1 counts as a pseudogene. CDR3 length: 16 amino acids.

V usage is TRBV11-2 and J usage is TRBJ1-4; 10 bases line up with TRBD1. From germline, CDR1 is SGHAT and CDR2 FQNNGV. This CDR3 spans 14 amino acids. V lost 5 bases and J lost 7; bases outside the gene matches: 4. The CDR3 is CASSAGTGVEKLFF. CDR3 sequence (DNA): TGTGCCAGCAGCGCCGGGACAGGGGTTGAAAAACTGTTTTTT. Supplemented by reference TRBV11-2 and TRBJ1-4, the full variable domain reads EAGVAQSPRYKIIEKRQSVAFWCNPISGHATLYWYQQILGQGPKLLIQFQNNGVVDDSQLPKDRFSAERLKGVDSTLKIQPAKLEDSAVYLCASSAGTGVEKLFFGSGTQLSVL.

The gene calls are TRBV2 and TRBJ1-2; 9 bases agree with TRBD1. The CDR3 sequence is 16 residues long. The J segment lost 3 bases and the V segment lost 3 bases, leaving 8 bases of the junction unmatched. Per the germline V gene, CDR1 is SNHLY and CDR2 is FYNNEI. The CDR3 sequence is CASSDPTGGADYGYTF. CDR3 bases: TGTGCCAGCAGTGACCCTACAGGGGGCGCCGACTATGGCTACACCTTC.

The chain employs TRBV24-1 and TRBJ2-1; 9 bases fit TRBD2. V shed 9 bases and J 2 bases; nucleotides not matched to a gene: 16. The CDR3 has 18 amino acids. Germline loops: CDR1 KGHDR, CDR2 SFDVKD. CDR3 residues: CATPGIPSEREAYNEQFF. CDR3 nucleotides: TGTGCCACCCCTGGGATCCCTTCCGAGCGGGAGGCCTACAATGAGCAGTTCTTC.